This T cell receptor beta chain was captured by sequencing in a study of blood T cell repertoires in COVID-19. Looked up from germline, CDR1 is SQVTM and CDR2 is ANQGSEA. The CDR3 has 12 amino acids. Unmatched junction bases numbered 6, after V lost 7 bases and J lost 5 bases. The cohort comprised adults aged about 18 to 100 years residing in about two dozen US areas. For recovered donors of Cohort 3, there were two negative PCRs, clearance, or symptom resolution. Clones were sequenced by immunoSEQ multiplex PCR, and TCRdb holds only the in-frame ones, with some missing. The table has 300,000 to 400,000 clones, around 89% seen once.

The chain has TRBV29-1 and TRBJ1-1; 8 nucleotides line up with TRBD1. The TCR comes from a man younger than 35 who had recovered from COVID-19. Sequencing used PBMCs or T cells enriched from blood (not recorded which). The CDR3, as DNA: TGCAGCGGCCGGACAGGGCGTACTGAAGCTTTCTTT. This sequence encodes CSGRTGRTEAFF.